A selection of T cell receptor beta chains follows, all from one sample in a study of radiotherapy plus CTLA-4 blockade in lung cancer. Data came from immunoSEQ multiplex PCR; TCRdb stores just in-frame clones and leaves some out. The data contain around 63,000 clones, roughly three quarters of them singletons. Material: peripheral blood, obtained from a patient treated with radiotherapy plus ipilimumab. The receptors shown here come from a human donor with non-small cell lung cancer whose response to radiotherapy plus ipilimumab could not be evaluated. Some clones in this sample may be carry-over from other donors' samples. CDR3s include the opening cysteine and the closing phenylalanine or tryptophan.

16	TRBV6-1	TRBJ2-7	CASSETTSGVRVEQYF
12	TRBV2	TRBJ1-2	CASLRANYGYTF
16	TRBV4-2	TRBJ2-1	CASSQDSGLAFNEQFF
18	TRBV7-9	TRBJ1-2	CASSDLAGQGRVGYGYTF
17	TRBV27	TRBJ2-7	CASSLLGGTGGDYEQYF
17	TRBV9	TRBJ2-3	CASSGDRSWGYTDTQYF
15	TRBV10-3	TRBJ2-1	CAISEKAGGNNEQFF
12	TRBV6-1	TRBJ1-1	CASSGGAAQAFF
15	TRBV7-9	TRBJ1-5	CASSREGGGNQPQHF
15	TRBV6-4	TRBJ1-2	CASSDSGGASYGYTF
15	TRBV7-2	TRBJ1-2	CASSLRSRAIYGYTF
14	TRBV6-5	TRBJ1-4	CASSYMAGNEKLFF
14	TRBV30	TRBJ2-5	CAWSVRDRQETQYF
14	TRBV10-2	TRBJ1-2	CASSAQGDSYGYTF
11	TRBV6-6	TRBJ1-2	CASSRNYGYTF
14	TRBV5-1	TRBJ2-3	CASSPGRGADTQYF
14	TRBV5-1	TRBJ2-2	CASSLGQPTGELFF
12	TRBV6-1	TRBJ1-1	CASSDRQSEAFF
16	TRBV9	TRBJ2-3	CASSVTTGGTPDTQYF
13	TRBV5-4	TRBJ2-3	CASSSTSLDTQYF
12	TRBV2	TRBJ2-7	CASSVAFYEQYF
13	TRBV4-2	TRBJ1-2	CASSQDRGDGYTF
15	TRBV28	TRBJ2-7	CASSPPGQGIHEQYF
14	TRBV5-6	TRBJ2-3	CASSWTGTVDTQYF
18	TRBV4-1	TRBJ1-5	CAGPPGQAAEYSNQPQHF
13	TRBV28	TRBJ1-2	CASQVLPDYGYTF
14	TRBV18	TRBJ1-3	CASSPEGSGNTIYF
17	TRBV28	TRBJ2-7	CASSPLSPTGYFGEQYF
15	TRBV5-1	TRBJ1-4	CASSGTGAVNEKLFF
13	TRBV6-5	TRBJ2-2	CASSYTGPGELFF
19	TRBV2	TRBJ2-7	CASGGLYWLVGTEHDEQYF
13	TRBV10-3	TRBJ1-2	CAIRPGGPYGYTF
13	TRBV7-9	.	CASANGEVYEQYF
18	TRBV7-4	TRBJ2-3	CASITLGGGLADTDTQYF
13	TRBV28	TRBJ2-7	CASRKQGGLEQYF
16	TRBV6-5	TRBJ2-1	CASSSLKGAIYNEQFF
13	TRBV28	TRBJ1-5	CASSSGSYQPQHF
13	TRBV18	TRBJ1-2	CASSDSRSSGYTF
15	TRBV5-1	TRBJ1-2	CASSLAMGATYGYTF
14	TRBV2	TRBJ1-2	CASSKVGGTYGYTF
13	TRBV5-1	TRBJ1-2	CASSLGGSNGYTF
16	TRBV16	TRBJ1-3	CASSRRSTGTGNTIYF
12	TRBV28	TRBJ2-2	CASSFVTGELFF